The clone carrying this T cell receptor beta chain was recorded at least ten times. V shed 3 bases and J 7 bases; nucleotides not matched to a gene: 7. Per germline, CDR1 SGHRS and CDR2 YFSETQ. The CDR3 has 14 residues. These data are taken from a study of identical twins. Only healthy Caucasians were enrolled as donors. TCRdb recomputed calls from the 5' RACE reads with MiXCR, one row per CDR3 protein. Among 650,000 to 750,000 distinct CDR3 sequences listed, 21% were seen once. These same data were also listed under a study on T cells expressing NK-cell markers. That source adds: Most of the eight sequenced donors were HCMV-seropositive; one was seronegative. Dominant NKG2C+ clonotypes were found to form roughly 1.0-7.0% of CD8+ T cells in over five donors. A few donors likewise had their CD3+CD56-NKG2C+ fraction led by these clonotypes.

This chain uses TRBV5-1 with TRBJ2-1, with TRBD2 matching 7 bases. Sequencing was carried out using PBMCs. The sequence was collected from a woman in her late teens or twenties in good health. CDR3 bases: TGCGCCAGCAGCTCCCAGGGAGGGACTAATGAGCAGTTCTTC. Protein product: CASSSQGGTNEQFF.